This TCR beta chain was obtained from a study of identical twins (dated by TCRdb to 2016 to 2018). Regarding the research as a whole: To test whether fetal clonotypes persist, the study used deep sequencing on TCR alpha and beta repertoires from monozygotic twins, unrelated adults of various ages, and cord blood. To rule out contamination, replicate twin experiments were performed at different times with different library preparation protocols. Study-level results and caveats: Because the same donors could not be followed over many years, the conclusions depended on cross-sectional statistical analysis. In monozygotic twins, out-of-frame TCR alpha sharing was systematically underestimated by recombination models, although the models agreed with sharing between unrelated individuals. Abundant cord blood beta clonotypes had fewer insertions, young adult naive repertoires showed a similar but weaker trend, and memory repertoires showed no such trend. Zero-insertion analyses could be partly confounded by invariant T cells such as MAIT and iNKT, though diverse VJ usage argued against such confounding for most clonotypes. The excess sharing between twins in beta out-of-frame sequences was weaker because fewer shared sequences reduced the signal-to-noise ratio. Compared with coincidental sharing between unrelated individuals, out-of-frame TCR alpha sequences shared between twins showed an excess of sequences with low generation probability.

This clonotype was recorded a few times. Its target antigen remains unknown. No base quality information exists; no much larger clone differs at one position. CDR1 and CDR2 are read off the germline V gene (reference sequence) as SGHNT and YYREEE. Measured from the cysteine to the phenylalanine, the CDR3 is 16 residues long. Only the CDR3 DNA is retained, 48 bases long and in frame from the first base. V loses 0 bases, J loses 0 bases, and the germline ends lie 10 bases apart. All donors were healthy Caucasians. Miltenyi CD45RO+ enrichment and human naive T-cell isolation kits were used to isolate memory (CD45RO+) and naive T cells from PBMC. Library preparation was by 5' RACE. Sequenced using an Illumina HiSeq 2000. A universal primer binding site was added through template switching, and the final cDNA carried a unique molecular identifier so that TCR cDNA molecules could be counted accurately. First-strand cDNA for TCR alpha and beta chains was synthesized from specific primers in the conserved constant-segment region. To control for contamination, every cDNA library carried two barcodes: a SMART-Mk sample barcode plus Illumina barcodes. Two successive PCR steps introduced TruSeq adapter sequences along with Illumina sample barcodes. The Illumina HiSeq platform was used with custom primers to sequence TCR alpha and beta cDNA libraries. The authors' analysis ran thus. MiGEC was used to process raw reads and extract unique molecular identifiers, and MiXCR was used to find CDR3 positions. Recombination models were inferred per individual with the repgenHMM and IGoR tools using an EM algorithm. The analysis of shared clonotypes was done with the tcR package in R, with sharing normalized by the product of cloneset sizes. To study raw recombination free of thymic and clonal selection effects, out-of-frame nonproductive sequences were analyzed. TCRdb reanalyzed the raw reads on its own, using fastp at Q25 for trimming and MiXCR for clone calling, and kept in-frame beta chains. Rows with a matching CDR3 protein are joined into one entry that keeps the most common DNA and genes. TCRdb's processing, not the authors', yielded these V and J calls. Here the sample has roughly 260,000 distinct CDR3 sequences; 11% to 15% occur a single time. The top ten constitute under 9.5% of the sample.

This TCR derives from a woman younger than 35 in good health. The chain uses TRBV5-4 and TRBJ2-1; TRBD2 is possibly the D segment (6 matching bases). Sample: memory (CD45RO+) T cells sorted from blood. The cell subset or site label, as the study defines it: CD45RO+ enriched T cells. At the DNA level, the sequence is TGTGCCAGCAGCTTGGGTAGTAGCGGCTCCTACAATGAGCAGTTCTTC. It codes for CASSLGSSGSYNEQFF.